The 28 T cell receptor beta chains given below trace back to one sample, sequenced in a study of control samples from healthy donors and cancer patients. Measured with immunoSEQ multiplex PCR; TCRdb has only the in-frame clones, and not every one. The sample has roughly 9,700 clones; approximately 91% are singletons. Sequencing input: PBMCs. These receptor sequences come from a man aged 55 to 69 with colorectal cancer.

The chain couples TRBV28 to TRBJ1-2; 9 bases are a match to TRBD1. The CDR3 totals 12 residues. Germline CDR1 reads MDHEN; CDR2 reads SYDVKM. Germline trimming cut 6 bases from V and 8 bases from J; bases unmatched to any gene: 4. CDR3 nucleotide sequence: TGTGCCAGCAGCTCCACAGGGGGCGGCTACACCTTC. Encoded protein: CASSSTGGGYTF.

The chain recombines TRBV7-2 with TRBJ1-3; perhaps TRBD1 as D (6 bases). CDR1 and CDR2 (germline): SGHTA, FQGNSA. Trimming took 1 base from V and 0 from J, leaving 10 bases between them. This CDR3 has 16 residues. The DNA for the CDR3 is TGTGCCAGCAGCTTAGGGGGAGGGGGCTCTGGAAACACCATATATTTT. This gives the protein CASSLGGGGSGNTIYF. The variable domain in full, with the rest retrieved from reference TRBV7-2 and TRBJ1-3, is GAGVSQSPSNKVTEKGKDVELRCDPISGHTALYWYRQSLGQGLEFLIYFQGNSAPDKSGLPSDRFSAERTGGSVSTLTIQRTQQEDSAVYLCASSLGGGGSGNTIYFGEGSWLTVV.

CDR3 nucleotide sequence: TGTGCCAGCAGCAAGACGACGTACAGGGGTGTCACTGAAGCTTTCTTT. Translating it yields CASSKTTYRGVTEAFF. The chain has TRBV13 and TRBJ1-1; TRBD1 agrees at 7 bases. CDR3 size: 16 residues. Unmatched junction bases numbered 13, after V lost 5 bases and J lost 4 bases. Per germline, CDR1 PRHDT and CDR2 FYEKMQ (reference sequence).

This chain links TRBV7-9 with TRBJ1-4; D possibly corresponds to TRBD1 (5 bases). Germline V lookup: CDR1 SEHNR, CDR2 FQNEAQ (reference sequence). The V end was cut by 3 bases, the J end by 0 bases, with 20 bases between. This CDR3 comprises 19 residues. CDR3 sequence (DNA): TGTGCCAGCAGCTTCACCGTACCGGGGCTCTTCGCAACTAATGAAAAACTGTTTTTT. Its translation is CASSFTVPGLFATNEKLFF.

This chain uses TRBV25-1 with TRBJ2-3; a possible D gene is TRBD1 (5 bases). Germline values: CDR1 MGHDK, CDR2 SYGVNS. The CDR3 is 17 residues long. V was pared by 1 base and J by 0 bases, with 14 bases between. The DNA for the CDR3 is TGTGCCAGCAGTGAATCCTGGGGCCATTCTAGCACAGATACGCAGTATTTT. As protein: CASSESWGHSSTDTQYF.

J is TRBJ1-3 and V is TRBV7-2; D remains unclear. This CDR3 region has 16 residues. Germline V gene data show CDR1 as SGHTA and CDR2 as FQGNSA. V lost 2 bases to trimming and J lost 4 bases, with 15 bases between them. The CDR3 protein is CASSLLYGQSGNTIYF. The DNA of the CDR3 is TGTGCCAGCAGCTTATTGTATGGGCAGTCAGGAAACACCATATATTTT.

V and J are TRBV5-1 and TRBJ2-7, with unresolved D. Trimming took off 0 bases at V and 2 bases at J, with 12 bases between the two ends. CDR3 length: 15 amino acids. The germline V gene encodes CDR1 SGHRS and CDR2 YFSETQ. Here the CDR3 DNA reads TGCGCCAGCAGCTTGGGGTTCGGATCAACCTACGAGCAGTACTTC. Translation gives CASSLGFGSTYEQYF.

The chain joins TRBV5-5 to TRBJ2-5; 8 positions agree with TRBD1. Unmatched junction bases numbered 13, after V lost 1 base and J lost 5 bases. This CDR3 contains 17 residues. Germline CDR1 is SGHKS and CDR2 is YYEKEE (reference sequence). The CDR3 region has the DNA TGTGCCAGCAGCTTGACGATCGCAGGGGGCGGAGGGGAGACCCAGTACTTC. Translating gives CASSLTIAGGGGETQYF.

This chain links TRBV5-4 with TRBJ2-2; D not certain. The germline V gene has CDR1 SGHNT and CDR2 YYREEE (reference sequence). Trimming pared 4 bases from V and 4 bases from J, leaving 8 bases between. The CDR3 spans 13 residues. DNA of the CDR3: TGTGCCAGCAGCATATTCTTCACCGGGGAGCTGTTTTTT. Translating gives CASSIFFTGELFF.

The genes are TRBV28 and TRBJ1-1, with a weak D call TRBD1 (5 bases). The CDR3 totals 13 residues. Germline-derived CDR1 and CDR2 are MDHEN and SYDVKM. Trimming left V 4 bases short and J 4 bases short, with 10 bases between. CDR3 in DNA: TGTGCCAGCAGTTGGGCAGGGAGCACTGAAGCTTTCTTT. Amino acid sequence: CASSWAGSTEAFF.

The count of this clone is one. The chain joins TRBV6-5 to TRBJ2-1, with D uncertain. Trimming left V 2 bases short and J 5 bases short, with 7 bases between. Germline CDR1 and CDR2: MNHEY and SVGAGI. The length of the CDR3 is 13 residues. CDR3 region: CASSYGSHNEQFF. The CDR3 region has the DNA TGTGCCAGCAGTTACGGCTCACACAATGAGCAGTTCTTC.

This clone was detected only a few times. V is TRBV2 and J is TRBJ2-3; 10 bases map to TRBD2. CDR3 length: 15 residues. V gave up 6 bases and J gave up 3 bases; unmatched junction bases: 6. The germline V gene encodes CDR1 SNHLY and CDR2 FYNNEI. The CDR3 DNA is TGTGCCAGCAGACCAACTAGCGGGGCAACAGATACGCAGTATTTT. Its translation: CASRPTSGATDTQYF.

The chain uses TRBV6-5 and TRBJ2-5; TRBD2 matches at 9 bases. CDR3 length: 14 amino acids. The germline gives CDR1 MNHEY, CDR2 SVGAGI. Germline trimming cut 3 bases from V and 5 bases from J; bases unmatched to any gene: 4. The CDR3 bases are TGTGCCAGCAGTTATGCGGGGGGGGCGGAGACCCAGTACTTC. Translated, it gives CASSYAGGAETQYF.

V gene TRBV11-2 combines with J gene TRBJ2-1; D may correspond to TRBD1 or TRBD2 (5 bases each). The germline gives CDR1 SGHAT, CDR2 FQNNGV. V lost 5 bases and J 5 bases, leaving 10 bases between the germline ends. The CDR3 length is 13 residues. CDR3 sequence reads: CASSRGRDNEQFF. The CDR3 nucleotides are TGTGCCAGCAGCCGGGGACGAGACAATGAGCAGTTCTTC. Full variable domain (remainder filled in from reference TRBV11-2 and TRBJ2-1): EAGVAQSPRYKIIEKRQSVAFWCNPISGHATLYWYQQILGQGPKLLIQFQNNGVVDDSQLPKDRFSAERLKGVDSTLKIQPAKLEDSAVYLCASSRGRDNEQFFGPGTRLTVL.

The chain employs TRBV4-3 and TRBJ2-3; D is perhaps TRBD1 or TRBD2 (5 bases each). Germline V CDR1 and CDR2: LGHNA, YSLEER. V gave up 4 bases and J gave up 1 base, with 9 bases separating them. This CDR3 contains 14 residues. CDR3 region: CASSPGPGTDTQYF. Here the CDR3 DNA reads TGCGCCAGCAGCCCGGGACCTGGCACAGATACGCAGTATTTT.

The chain links TRBV7-9 to TRBJ2-1; a weak D match, TRBD2 (6 bases). This CDR3 is built from 14 residues. Germline CDR1 is SEHNR and CDR2 is FQNEAQ (reference sequence). The V end was cut by 5 bases, the J end by 6 bases, with 14 bases between. CDR3 in DNA: TGTGCCAGCAGCCCACTCACTAGCCCCAATGAGCAGTTCTTC. Protein sequence: CASSPLTSPNEQFF.

This chain uses TRBV5-1 with TRBJ2-5, with TRBD2 matching 12 bases. CDR1 SGHRS and CDR2 YFSETQ come from the germline V gene. The junction had 4 bases not matched to a gene; V was cut back by 3 bases and J by 1 base. This CDR3 spans 16 amino acids. The CDR3 sequence: CASSSLAGGSQETQYF. The CDR3 DNA sequence: TGCGCCAGCAGCTCACTAGCGGGGGGCTCCCAAGAGACCCAGTACTTC.

For the CDR3, the DNA is TGCGCCAGCAGCTTGGGACAGCTAAATGAAAAACTGTTTTTT. This encodes CASSLGQLNEKLFF. V gene TRBV5-1 combines with J gene TRBJ1-4, with TRBD1 as a possible D gene (5 bases). Per the germline V gene, CDR1 is SGHRS and CDR2 is YFSETQ. There are 14 residues in the CDR3. V was shortened by 0 bases and J by 5 bases, with 8 bases between the two germline ends.

The chain combines TRBV5-4 with TRBJ1-2; TRBD1 is a possible D gene (6 bases). In germline, CDR1 is SGHNT, CDR2 YYREEE (reference sequence). The V end was cut by 0 bases, the J end by 6 bases, with 18 bases between. The CDR3 runs 16 residues. The CDR3 here is CASSLGTSIEGDGYTF. The CDR3, as DNA: TGTGCCAGCAGCTTGGGAACGTCGATCGAGGGGGATGGCTACACCTTC. The whole variable domain, filled in from reference TRBV5-4 and TRBJ1-2, reads ETGVTQSPTHLIKTRGQQVTLRCSSQSGHNTVSWYQQALGQGPQFIFQYYREEENGRGNFPPRFSGLQFPNYSSELNVNALELDDSALYLCASSLGTSIEGDGYTFGSGTRLTVV.

This chain connects TRBV6-6 to TRBJ1-2; D unresolved. The germline V gene encodes CDR1 MNHNY and CDR2 SVGAGI (reference sequence). CDR3 length equals 11 residues. Deletions cut 11 bases from V and 2 bases from J, with 9 bases between. For the CDR3, the DNA is TGTGCCTCCCTGGGGAACTATGGCTACACCTTC. Its protein product is CASLGNYGYTF.

The chain has TRBV30 and TRBJ1-3; D is unresolved. Per germline, CDR1 GTSNPN and CDR2 SVGIG (reference sequence). The CDR3 contains 14 residues. V dropped 3 bases and J dropped 0 bases, with 9 bases sitting between them. The CDR3 sequence is CAWSTKSSGNTIYF. The CDR3 nucleotides read TGTGCCTGGAGCACGAAAAGCTCTGGAAACACCATATATTTT. Filled out from reference TRBV30 and TRBJ1-3, the complete variable domain reads SQTIHQWPATLVQPVGSPLSLECTVEGTSNPNLYWYRQAAGRGLQLLFYSVGIGQISSEVPQNLSASRPQDRQFILSSKKLLLSDSGFYLCAWSTKSSGNTIYFGEGSWLTVV.

This sequence joins TRBV11-2 and TRBJ2-5, with 10 bases aligning to TRBD1. CDR1 is SGHAT, CDR2 FQNNGV, per germline. J lost 5 bases, V lost 5 bases, and 14 bases had no gene match. The CDR3 is 17 amino acids. The CDR3 bases are TGTGCCAGCAGCCCCGACAGGGACAGGGGTAGTGTTGAGACCCAGTACTTC. Protein: CASSPDRDRGSVETQYF.

Concerning this clone itself: One end of the junction is discordant with germline, which a read error may explain. The gene calls are TRBV7-2 and TRBJ2-4; the D gene could be TRBD1 or TRBD2 (9 bases each). The germline gives CDR1 SGHTA, CDR2 FQGNSA. CDR3 length equals 16 residues. In nucleotides, the CDR3 is TGTGCCAGCAGCCTAGCGGGACAGGGCCCCAAAAACATTCAGTACTTC. Protein sequence: CASSLAGQGPKNIQYF.

J is TRBJ2-5 and V is TRBV7-2; 9 positions agree with TRBD1. The germline V gene has CDR1 SGHTA and CDR2 FQGNSA. The V and J ends lost 3 bases and 5 bases, in that order; junction bases with no gene match: 4. The CDR3 is made up of 14 amino acids. DNA of the CDR3: TGTGCCAGCAGCTTTAACAGGGGGCAGGAGACCCAGTACTTC. The encoded protein is CASSFNRGQETQYF.

V gene TRBV28 combines with J gene TRBJ1-1, with unresolved D. Germline V gives CDR1 MDHEN, CDR2 SYDVKM. V lost 3 bases and J lost 1, with 6 bases in between. The CDR3 extends over 13 amino acids. For the CDR3, the DNA is TGTGCCAGCAGTTTGCGGCGGAACACTGAAGCTTTCTTT. Its translation: CASSLRRNTEAFF. The full variable domain, with the rest looked up from reference TRBV28 and TRBJ1-1, is DVKVTQSSRYLVKRTGEKVFLECVQDMDHENMFWYRQDPGLGLRLIYFSYDVKMKEKGDIPEGYSVSREKKERFSLILESASTNQTSMYLCASSLRRNTEAFFGQGTRLTVV.

This chain connects TRBV6-2 or TRBV6-3 to TRBJ1-2, with 7 bases lining up with TRBD1. V dropped 4 bases and J dropped 3; count of bases not matched to a gene: 5. The CDR3 is made up of 14 amino acids. CDR1 and CDR2 from the germline V gene are MNHEY and SVGEGT. In nucleotides, the CDR3 is TGTGCCAGCAGTTCCCGACAGGGATACTATGGCTACACCTTC. It codes for CASSSRQGYYGYTF.

The genes are TRBV6-1 and TRBJ2-7; 8 nucleotides align to TRBD1. J gave up 3 bases and V 3 bases, and 4 bases lay outside the gene matches. The CDR3 spans 14 residues. Germline V lookup: CDR1 MNHNS, CDR2 SASEGT. CDR3 bases: TGTGCCAGCAGTGACGGACAGGGAGGCTACGAGCAGTACTTC. The encoded protein is CASSDGQGGYEQYF.

The CDR3 DNA sequence: TGTGCCAGCAGCTCGGACAGGGTGAGGCAGTACTTC. As protein: CASSSDRVRQYF. The V gene is TRBV7-2, the J gene TRBJ2-7; 8 bases line up with TRBD1. The germline V gene encodes CDR1 SGHTA and CDR2 FQGNSA. V gave up 4 bases and J gave up 9 bases; unmatched junction bases: 5. The CDR3 length is 12 residues. Drawing the rest from reference TRBV7-2 and TRBJ2-7, the complete variable domain is GAGVSQSPSNKVTEKGKDVELRCDPISGHTALYWYRQSLGQGLEFLIYFQGNSAPDKSGLPSDRFSAERTGGSVSTLTIQRTQQEDSAVYLCASSSDRVRQYFGPGTRLTVT.